The clone carrying this T cell receptor (beta chain) occurred many times. Its matching antigen is unknown. The data were taken from a study of T cells in Graves' hyperthyroidism and ophthalmopathy. Study information: Peripheral blood collection took place at initial diagnosis, before any treatment.

Amplification targeted TCR beta CDR3 regions from RNA transcripts. A first-round RT-PCR of the TCR CDR3 used the HTBI primer set. MiXCR, run by TCRdb on the multiplex PCR reads, gives a single entry per CDR3 protein. The sample contains a few hundred thousand distinct CDR3 sequences, 15% to 19% of which appear only once. Findings of the study overall: In simple terms, a model built on 13 V-J features told ophthalmopathy apart from stable hyperthyroidism.

Exclusion criteria comprised uncontrolled infection, other autoimmune disease, pregnancy or lactation. This CDR3 comprises 13 residues. Germline values: CDR1 MDHEN, CDR2 SYDVKM. V dropped 6 bases and J dropped 8; count of bases not matched to a gene: 8. The rearrangement joins TRBV28 to TRBJ1-2, with 8 bases aligning to TRBD1. The sample consisted of blood. This TCR came from a woman aged 25 to 45 with Graves' hyperthyroidism. The DNA of the CDR3 is TGTGCCAGCAGGAGACAGGGGCCGTTGGGCTACACCTTC. This encodes CASRRQGPLGYTF.